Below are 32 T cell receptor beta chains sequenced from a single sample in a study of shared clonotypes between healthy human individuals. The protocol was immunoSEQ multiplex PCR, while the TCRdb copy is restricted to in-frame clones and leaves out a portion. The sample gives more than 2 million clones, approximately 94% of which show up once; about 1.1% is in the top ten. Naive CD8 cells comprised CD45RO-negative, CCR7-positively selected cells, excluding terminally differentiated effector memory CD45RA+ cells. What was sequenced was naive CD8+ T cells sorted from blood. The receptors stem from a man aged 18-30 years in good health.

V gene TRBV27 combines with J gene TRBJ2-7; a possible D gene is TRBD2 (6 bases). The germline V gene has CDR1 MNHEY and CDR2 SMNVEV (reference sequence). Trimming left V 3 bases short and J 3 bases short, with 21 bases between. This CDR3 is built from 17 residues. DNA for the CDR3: TGTGCCAGCAGTTTTCCCCCGATTGGCGGGATCCTCTACGAGCAGTACTTC. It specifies CASSFPPIGGILYEQYF.

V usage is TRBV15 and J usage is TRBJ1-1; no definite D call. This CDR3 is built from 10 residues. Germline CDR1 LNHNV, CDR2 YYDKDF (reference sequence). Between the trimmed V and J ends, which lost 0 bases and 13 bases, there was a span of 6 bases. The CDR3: CATSRDSIFF. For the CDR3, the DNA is TGTGCCACCAGCAGAGATAGTATTTTCTTT.

CDR3 in DNA: TGTGCCAGCAGTTTTGGGGGAGGGGAGTTCTACGAGCAGTACTTC. Its translation is CASSFGGGEFYEQYF. The rearrangement uses TRBV27 and TRBJ2-7; 7 bases align to TRBD2. The CDR3 covers 15 residues. Germline V CDR1 and CDR2: MNHEY, SMNVEV (reference sequence). Germline trimming cut 3 bases from V and 3 bases from J; bases unmatched to any gene: 8.

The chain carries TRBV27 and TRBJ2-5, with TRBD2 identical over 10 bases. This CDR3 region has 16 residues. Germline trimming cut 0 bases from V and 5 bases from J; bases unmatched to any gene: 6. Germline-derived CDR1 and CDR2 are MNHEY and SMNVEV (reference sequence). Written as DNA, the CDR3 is TGTGCCAGCAGTTTATCGATGGGGACTAGCGAGGAGACCCAGTACTTC. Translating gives CASSLSMGTSEETQYF.

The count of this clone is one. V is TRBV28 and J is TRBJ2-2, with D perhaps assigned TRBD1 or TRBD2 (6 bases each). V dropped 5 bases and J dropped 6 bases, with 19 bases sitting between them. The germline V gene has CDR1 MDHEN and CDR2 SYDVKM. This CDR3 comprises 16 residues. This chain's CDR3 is CASSARGGYLAGELFF. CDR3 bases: TGTGCCAGCAGTGCCCGAGGGGGGTATTTGGCCGGGGAGCTGTTTTTT.

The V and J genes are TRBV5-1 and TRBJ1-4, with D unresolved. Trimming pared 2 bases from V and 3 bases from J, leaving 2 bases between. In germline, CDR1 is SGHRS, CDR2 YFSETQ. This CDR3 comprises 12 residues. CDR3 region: CASSLPNEKLFF. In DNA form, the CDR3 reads TGCGCCAGCAGCTTACCTAATGAAAAACTGTTTTTT.

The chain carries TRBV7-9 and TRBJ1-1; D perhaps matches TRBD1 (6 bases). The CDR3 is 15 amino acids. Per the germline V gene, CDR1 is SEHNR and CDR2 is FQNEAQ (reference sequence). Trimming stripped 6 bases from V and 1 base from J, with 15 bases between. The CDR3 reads CASRAWDIQNTEAFF. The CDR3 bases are TGTGCCAGCAGGGCCTGGGACATTCAGAACACTGAAGCTTTCTTT.

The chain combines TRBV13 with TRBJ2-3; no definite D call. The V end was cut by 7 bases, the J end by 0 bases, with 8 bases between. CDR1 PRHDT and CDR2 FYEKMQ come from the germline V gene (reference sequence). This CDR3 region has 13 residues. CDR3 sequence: CASTNTSTDTQYF. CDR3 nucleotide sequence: TGTGCCAGCACCAATACTAGCACAGATACGCAGTATTTT.

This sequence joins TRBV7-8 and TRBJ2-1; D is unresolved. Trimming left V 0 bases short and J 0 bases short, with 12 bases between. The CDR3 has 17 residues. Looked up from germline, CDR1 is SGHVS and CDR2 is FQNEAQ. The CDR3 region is CASSLALIGSSYNEQFF. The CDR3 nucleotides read TGTGCCAGCAGCTTAGCCCTAATAGGAAGCTCCTACAATGAGCAGTTCTTC.

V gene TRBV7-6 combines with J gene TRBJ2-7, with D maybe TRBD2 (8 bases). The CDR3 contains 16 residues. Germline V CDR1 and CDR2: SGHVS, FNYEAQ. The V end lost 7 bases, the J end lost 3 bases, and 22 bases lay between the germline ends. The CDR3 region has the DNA TGTGCCAGCACCCGGGGGGGCGGGACAGCCAACTACGAGCAGTACTTC. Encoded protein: CASTRGGGTANYEQYF.

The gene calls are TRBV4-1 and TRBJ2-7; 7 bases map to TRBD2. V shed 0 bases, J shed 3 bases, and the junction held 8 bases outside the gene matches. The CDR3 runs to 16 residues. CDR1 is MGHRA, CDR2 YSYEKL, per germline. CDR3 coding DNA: TGCGCCAGCAGCCAAGAGTCTGCGGGAGCTATCTACGAGCAGTACTTC. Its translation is CASSQESAGAIYEQYF.

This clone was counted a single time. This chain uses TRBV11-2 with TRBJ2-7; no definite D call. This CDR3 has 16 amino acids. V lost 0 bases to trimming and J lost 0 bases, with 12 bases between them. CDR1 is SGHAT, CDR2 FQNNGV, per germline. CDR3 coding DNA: TGTGCCAGCAGCTTAGAGGTAACTTCCCGCTCCTACGAGCAGTACTTC. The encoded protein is CASSLEVTSRSYEQYF.

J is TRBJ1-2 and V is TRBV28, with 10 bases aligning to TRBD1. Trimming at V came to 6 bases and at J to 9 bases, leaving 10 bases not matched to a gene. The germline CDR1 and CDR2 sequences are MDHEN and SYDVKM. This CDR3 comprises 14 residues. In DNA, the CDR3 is TGTGCCAGCAGGCCCGAGACAGGGGGCGCAAGCTACACCTTC. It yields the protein CASRPETGGASYTF.

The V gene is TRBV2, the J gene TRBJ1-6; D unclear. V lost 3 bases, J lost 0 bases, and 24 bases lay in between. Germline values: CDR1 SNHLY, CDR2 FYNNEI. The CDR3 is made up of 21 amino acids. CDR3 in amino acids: CASSDLGGLNPESSYNSPLHF. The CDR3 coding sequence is TGTGCCAGCAGTGACCTGGGTGGCCTTAATCCCGAAAGCTCCTATAATTCACCCCTCCACTTT.

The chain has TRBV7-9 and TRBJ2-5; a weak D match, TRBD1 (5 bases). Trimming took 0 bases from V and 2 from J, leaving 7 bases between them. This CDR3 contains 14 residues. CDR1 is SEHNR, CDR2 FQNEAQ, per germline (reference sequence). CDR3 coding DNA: TGTGCCAGCAGCTTAGCGGGGCGGCAAGAGACCCAGTACTTC. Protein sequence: CASSLAGRQETQYF.

The CDR3 loop reads CASSLSGAEHYEQYF. CDR3 DNA sequence: TGCGCCAGCAGCTTGTCAGGGGCCGAACACTACGAGCAGTACTTC. The genes are TRBV5-1 and TRBJ2-7, with a tentative D call TRBD1 (6 bases). The V and J ends lost 1 base and 3 bases respectively, with 14 bases between them. This CDR3 comprises 15 residues. Germline CDR1 SGHRS, CDR2 YFSETQ.

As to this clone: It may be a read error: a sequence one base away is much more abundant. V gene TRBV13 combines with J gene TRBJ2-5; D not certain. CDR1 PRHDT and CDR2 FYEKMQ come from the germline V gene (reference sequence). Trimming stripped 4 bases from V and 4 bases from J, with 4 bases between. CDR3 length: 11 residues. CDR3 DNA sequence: TGTGCCAGCAGCTCAGGAGAGACCCAGTACTTC. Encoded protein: CASSSGETQYF.

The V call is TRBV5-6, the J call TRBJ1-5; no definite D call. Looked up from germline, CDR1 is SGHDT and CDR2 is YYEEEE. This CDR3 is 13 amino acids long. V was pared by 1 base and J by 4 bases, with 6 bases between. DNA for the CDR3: TGTGCCAGCAGCTTGCTGGGGAATCAGCCCCAGCATTTT. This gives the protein CASSLLGNQPQHF. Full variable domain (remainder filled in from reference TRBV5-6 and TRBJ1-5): DAGVTQSPTHLIKTRGQQVTLRCSPKSGHDTVSWYQQALGQGPQFIFQYYEEEERQRGNFPDRFSGHQFPNYSSELNVNALLLGDSALYLCASSLLGNQPQHFGDGTRLSIL.

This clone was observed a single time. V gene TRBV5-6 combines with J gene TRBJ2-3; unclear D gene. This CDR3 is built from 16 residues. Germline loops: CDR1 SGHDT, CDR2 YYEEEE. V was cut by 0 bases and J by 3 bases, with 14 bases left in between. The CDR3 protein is CASSLVWSEGTDTQYF. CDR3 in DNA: TGTGCCAGCAGCTTGGTGTGGAGTGAAGGGACAGATACGCAGTATTTT.

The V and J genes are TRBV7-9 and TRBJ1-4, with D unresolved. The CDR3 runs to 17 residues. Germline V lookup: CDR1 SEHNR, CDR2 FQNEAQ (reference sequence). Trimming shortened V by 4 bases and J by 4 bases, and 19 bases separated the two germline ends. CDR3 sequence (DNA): TGTGCCAGCAGCTGGCGATTGGAACCTGGGATTAATGAAAAACTGTTTTTT. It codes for CASSWRLEPGINEKLFF.

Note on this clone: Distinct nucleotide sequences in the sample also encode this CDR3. The CDR3 loop reads CASSYLRGDNEQFF. The CDR3 bases are TGTGCCAGCAGTTACCTGCGGGGGGACAATGAGCAGTTCTTC. The chain combines TRBV6-5 with TRBJ2-1, with 8 nucleotides matching TRBD2. The trim removed 2 bases at V and 5 bases at J, leaving 2 bases unmatched. This CDR3 spans 14 amino acids. Germline V gene sequence: CDR1 MNHEY, CDR2 SVGAGI.

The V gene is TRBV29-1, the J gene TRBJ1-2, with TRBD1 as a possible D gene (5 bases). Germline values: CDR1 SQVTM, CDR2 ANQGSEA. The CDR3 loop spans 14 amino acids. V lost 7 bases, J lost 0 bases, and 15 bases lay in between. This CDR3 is CSAWTLGANYGYTF. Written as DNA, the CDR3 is TGCAGCGCCTGGACATTAGGGGCTAACTATGGCTACACCTTC.

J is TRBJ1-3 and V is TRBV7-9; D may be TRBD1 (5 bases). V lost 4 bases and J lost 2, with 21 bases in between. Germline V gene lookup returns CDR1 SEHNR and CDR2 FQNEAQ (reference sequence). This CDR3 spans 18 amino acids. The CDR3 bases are TGTGCCAGCAGCTATAATCCCAGGGTGGGGAACCCTGGAAACACCATATATTTT. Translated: CASSYNPRVGNPGNTIYF.

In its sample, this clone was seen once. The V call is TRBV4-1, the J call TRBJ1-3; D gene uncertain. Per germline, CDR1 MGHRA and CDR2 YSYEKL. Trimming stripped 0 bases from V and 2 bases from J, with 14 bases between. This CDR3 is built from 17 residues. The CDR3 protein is CASSQEEGRRAGNTIYF. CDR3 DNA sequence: TGCGCCAGCAGCCAAGAGGAGGGCAGGAGAGCTGGAAACACCATATATTTT.

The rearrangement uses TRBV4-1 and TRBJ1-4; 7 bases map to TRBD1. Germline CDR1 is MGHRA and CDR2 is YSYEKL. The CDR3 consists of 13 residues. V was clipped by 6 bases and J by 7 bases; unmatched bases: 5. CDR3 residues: CASRGGVPEKLFF. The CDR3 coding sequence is TGCGCCAGCAGAGGGGGCGTACCTGAAAAACTGTTTTTT.

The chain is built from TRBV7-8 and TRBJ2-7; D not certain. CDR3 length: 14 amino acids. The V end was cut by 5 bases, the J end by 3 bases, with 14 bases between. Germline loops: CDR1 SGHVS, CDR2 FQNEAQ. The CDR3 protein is CASSQLPEDYEQYF. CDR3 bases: TGTGCCAGCAGCCAGCTCCCTGAAGACTACGAGCAGTACTTC.

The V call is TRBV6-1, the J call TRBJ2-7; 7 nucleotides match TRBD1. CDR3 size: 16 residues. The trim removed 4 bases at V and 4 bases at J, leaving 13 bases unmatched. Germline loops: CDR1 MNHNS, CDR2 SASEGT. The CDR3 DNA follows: TGTGCCAGCAGTGGAACTACAGGGGTCGGGTTTTACGAGCAGTACTTC. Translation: CASSGTTGVGFYEQYF.

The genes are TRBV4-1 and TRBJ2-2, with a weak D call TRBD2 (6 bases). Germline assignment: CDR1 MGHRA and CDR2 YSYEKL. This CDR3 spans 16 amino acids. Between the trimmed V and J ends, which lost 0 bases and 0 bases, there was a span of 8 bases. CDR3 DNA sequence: TGCGCCAGCAGCCAAGACGGGACTCCGAACACCGGGGAGCTGTTTTTT. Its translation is CASSQDGTPNTGELFF.

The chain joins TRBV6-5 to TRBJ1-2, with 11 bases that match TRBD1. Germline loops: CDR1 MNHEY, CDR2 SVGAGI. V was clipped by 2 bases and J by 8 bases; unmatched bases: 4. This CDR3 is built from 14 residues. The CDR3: CASSYPGTGGGYTF. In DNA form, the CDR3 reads TGTGCCAGCAGTTACCCCGGGACAGGGGGAGGCTACACCTTC.

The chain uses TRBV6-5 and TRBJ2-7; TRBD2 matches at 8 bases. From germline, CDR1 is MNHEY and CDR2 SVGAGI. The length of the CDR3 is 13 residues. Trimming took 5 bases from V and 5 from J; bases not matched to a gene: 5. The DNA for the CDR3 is TGTGCCAGCAGTAGCGGGAGTAGCGACGAGCAGTACTTC. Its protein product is CASSSGSSDEQYF.

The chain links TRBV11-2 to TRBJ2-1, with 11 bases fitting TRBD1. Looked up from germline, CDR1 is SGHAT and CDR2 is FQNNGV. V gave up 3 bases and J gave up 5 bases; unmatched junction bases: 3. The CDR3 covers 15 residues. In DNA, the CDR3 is TGTGCCAGCAGCTTCGGGACAGGGGGTAACAATGAGCAGTTCTTC. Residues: CASSFGTGGNNEQFF.

CDR3 in DNA: TGTGCCAGCAGTTACTCGATCAACAACGAGCAGTACTTC. It translates to CASSYSINNEQYF. This chain connects TRBV6-5 to TRBJ2-7; the D is unclear. The germline V gene encodes CDR1 MNHEY and CDR2 SVGAGI. CDR3 length: 13 residues. The germline V and J ends were trimmed by 0 bases and 5 bases, with 8 bases remaining between them.